A single sample is the source of the 32 T cell receptor beta chains below, sequenced in a study of blood T cell repertoires in COVID-19. Generated by immunoSEQ multiplex PCR, the TCRdb table keeps only in-frame clones and is missing some. The sample shows hundreds of thousands of clones, around 90% of them seen only once. The sample comprised peripheral blood. These receptors originate from a woman between 45 and 60 years old with COVID-19, enrolled during active disease.

The chain carries TRBV7-2 and TRBJ1-1, with D possibly TRBD1 on 6 matching bases. Germline lookup yields CDR1 SGHTA and CDR2 FQGNSA. The CDR3 spans 14 residues. V gave up 1 base and J gave up 4 bases, with 10 bases separating them. CDR3: CASSLGGLGTEAFF. Here the CDR3 DNA reads TGTGCCAGCAGCTTAGGGGGGCTGGGCACTGAAGCTTTCTTT. The whole variable domain, filled in from reference TRBV7-2 and TRBJ1-1, reads GAGVSQSPSNKVTEKGKDVELRCDPISGHTALYWYRQSLGQGLEFLIYFQGNSAPDKSGLPSDRFSAERTGGSVSTLTIQRTQQEDSAVYLCASSLGGLGTEAFFGQGTRLTVV.

The J gene is TRBJ2-1, the V gene TRBV7-5; the table assigns TRBD2, which was not confirmed against the DNA. TRBV7-5 is shown as a pseudogene. The CDR3 totals 13 residues. CDR3 sequence reads: CASSFSLHNEQFF. The DNA of the CDR3 is TGTGCCAGCAGCTTCTCACTCCACAATGAGCAGTTCTTC.

The gene calls are TRBV19 and TRBJ1-4, with D unresolved. Trimming removed 2 bases from V and 1 base from J, with 14 bases in between. Germline V gene lookup returns CDR1 LNHDA and CDR2 SQIVND (reference sequence). This CDR3 is 17 amino acids long. The CDR3, as DNA: TGTGCCAGTAGTATAAATGTCGTGGCGGGAACTAATGAAAAACTGTTTTTT. Translating gives CASSINVVAGTNEKLFF.

The chain carries TRBV24-1 and TRBJ2-1; 10 bases are shared with TRBD1. Trimming at V came to 4 bases and at J to 11 bases, leaving 13 bases not matched to a gene. The CDR3 has 16 residues. Germline-derived CDR1 and CDR2 are KGHDR and SFDVKD. CDR3 sequence: CATSEDRGASSRQQFF. In DNA form, the CDR3 reads TGTGCCACCAGTGAGGACAGGGGGGCGTCGTCAAGACAGCAGTTCTTC.

The chain combines TRBV13 with TRBJ1-3; tentative D call: TRBD1 (6 bases). Germline loops: CDR1 PRHDT, CDR2 FYEKMQ (reference sequence). The CDR3 has 15 residues. With 5 bases removed from V and 0 bases from J, the gap between germline ends came to 11 bases. This chain's CDR3 is CASSNRVGSGNTIYF. The DNA of the CDR3 is TGTGCCAGCAGCAACAGGGTGGGCTCTGGAAACACCATATATTTT.

This clone was counted once. V gene TRBV30 combines with J gene TRBJ2-6; D might be TRBD1 (5 bases). Germline assignment: CDR1 GTSNPN and CDR2 SVGIG (reference sequence). Trimming shortened V by 5 bases and J by 2 bases, and 13 bases separated the two germline ends. CDR3 length equals 15 residues. The chain's CDR3 is CAWGKGMAGANVLTF. CDR3 nucleotide sequence: TGTGCCTGGGGGAAGGGGATGGCTGGGGCCAACGTCCTGACTTTC.

This chain links TRBV4-1 with TRBJ2-1; the D gene is possibly TRBD2 (5 bases). Germline CDR1 MGHRA, CDR2 YSYEKL. Trimming pared 0 bases from V and 0 bases from J, leaving 12 bases between. The CDR3 totals 17 residues. The CDR3 DNA reads TGCGCCAGCAGCCAAGAGTCCGGGGTCGGCTCCTACAATGAGCAGTTCTTC. Translation gives CASSQESGVGSYNEQFF.

Concerning this clone: Germline is not matched at one junction end, which may reflect a read error. V is TRBV6-5 and J is TRBJ2-4; 9 bases are shared with TRBD1. Per germline, CDR1 MNHEY and CDR2 SVGAGI. The CDR3 is 14 residues long. CDR3 sequence (DNA): TGTGCCAGCAGTTACCGAACAGGGGGCCTCATCCGGGTCTTC. Translation gives CASSYRTGGLIRVF.

The chain links TRBV29-1 to TRBJ1-2, with 9 bases lining up with TRBD1. With 6 bases clipped from V and 6 bases from J, the junction kept 11 bases outside the gene matches. CDR3 size: 14 residues. Germline loops: CDR1 SQVTM, CDR2 ANQGSEA. The CDR3 DNA sequence: TGCAGCGTGGGGACAGGGTTGTTATGGGATGGCTACACCTTC. Protein sequence: CSVGTGLLWDGYTF.

The genes are TRBV7-2 and TRBJ1-5, with D possibly TRBD1 on 6 matching bases. Per germline, CDR1 SGHTA and CDR2 FQGNSA. This CDR3 comprises 13 residues. V was shortened by 9 bases and J by 4 bases, with 13 bases between the two germline ends. The CDR3 DNA reads TGTGCCAGTCAACAGGGCCCGAATCAGCCCCAGCATTTT. Its translation is CASQQGPNQPQHF.

The V and J genes are TRBV10-3 and TRBJ2-7, with D tentatively TRBD2 (6 bases). The CDR3 contains 13 residues. CDR1 and CDR2 from the germline V gene are ENHRY and SYGVKD. The V end lost 10 bases, the J end lost 1 base, and 14 bases lay between the germline ends. The CDR3 protein is CANQASESYEQYF. The CDR3 region has the DNA TGTGCCAACCAAGCTAGCGAGTCCTACGAGCAGTACTTC.

The genes are TRBV3-1 (or the pseudogene TRBV3-2) and TRBJ2-7, with TRBD2 as a possible D gene (5 bases). V was shortened by 5 bases and J by 4 bases, with 15 bases between the two germline ends. The CDR3 consists of 14 residues. Germline V gene lookup returns CDR1 LGHDT and CDR2 YNNKEL (reference sequence). CDR3 residues: CASSSGGRGYEQYF. Here the CDR3 DNA reads TGTGCCAGCAGCTCTGGAGGCCGAGGGTACGAGCAGTACTTC.

This chain connects TRBV9 to TRBJ1-5; 8 bases match TRBD1. Germline values: CDR1 SGDLS, CDR2 YYNGEE. Trimming took 1 base from V and 7 from J; bases not matched to a gene: 4. The CDR3 is made up of 14 amino acids. CDR3 loop: CASSVTGGGQPQHF. In nucleotides, the CDR3 is TGTGCCAGCAGCGTAACAGGGGGAGGCCAGCCCCAGCATTTT.

This clone was detected only once. The rearrangement links TRBV20-1 to TRBJ2-5; D not resolved. Germline loops: CDR1 DFQATT, CDR2 SNEGSKA (reference sequence). V shed 7 bases and J shed 5 bases, with 11 bases lying between them. CDR3 length: 11 amino acids. CDR3: CSVLRAETQYF. DNA of the CDR3: TGCAGTGTTCTCCGAGCGGAGACCCAGTACTTC.

The gene calls are TRBV11-2 and TRBJ2-7, with D perhaps matching TRBD2 (5 bases). Trimming took 6 bases from V and 5 from J, leaving 11 bases between them. Germline CDR1 SGHAT, CDR2 FQNNGV. The length of the CDR3 is 12 residues. This CDR3 reads CASSATINEQYF. Written as DNA, the CDR3 is TGTGCCAGCAGTGCGACTATAAACGAGCAGTACTTC.

The rearrangement links TRBV4-1 to TRBJ2-1; possibly TRBD1 for D (5 bases). The ends were cut back, 4 bases at V and 9 bases at J, with 10 bases in the middle. Germline CDR1 MGHRA, CDR2 YSYEKL. This CDR3 is 12 amino acids long. The CDR3 region is CASSRTRGEQFF. In DNA, the CDR3 is TGCGCCAGCAGCCGGACAAGGGGTGAGCAGTTCTTC.

The chain combines TRBV28 with TRBJ2-3, with D hard to call. V was shortened by 8 bases and J by 2 bases, with 11 bases between the two germline ends. The germline V gene has CDR1 MDHEN and CDR2 SYDVKM. The CDR3 is 13 residues long. The CDR3 loop is CASADSFTDTQYF. The CDR3 bases are TGTGCCAGCGCAGACTCCTTCACAGATACGCAGTATTTT.

V is TRBV10-3 and J is TRBJ2-3; TRBD2 matches 8 bases. J lost 3 bases, V lost 10 bases, and 3 bases had no gene match. The CDR3 is 12 residues long. Germline values: CDR1 ENHRY, CDR2 SYGVKD. CDR3 protein: CATGGATDTQYF. The CDR3 nucleotides are TGTGCCACCGGGGGGGCGACAGATACGCAGTATTTT.

This clone was observed a few times. The J gene is TRBJ2-7, the V gene TRBV29-1; a possible D gene is TRBD1 (7 bases). The CDR3 is 13 amino acids. Germline loops: CDR1 SQVTM, CDR2 ANQGSEA. The ends were cut back, 3 bases at V and 5 bases at J, with 14 bases in the middle. CDR3 coding DNA: TGCAGCGTTGATGGCGCAGGGGGGAACGAGCAGTACTTC. Protein: CSVDGAGGNEQYF.

The chain uses TRBV7-9 and TRBJ1-4; no clear D. V was shortened by 1 base and J by 4 bases, with 13 bases between the two germline ends. The germline V gene has CDR1 SEHNR and CDR2 FQNEAQ (reference sequence). The length of the CDR3 is 16 residues. The chain's CDR3 is CASSLDGLKGNEKLFF. For the CDR3, the DNA is TGTGCCAGCAGCTTAGACGGACTCAAGGGTAATGAAAAACTGTTTTTT.

This clone has just one count. The V gene is TRBV29-1, the J gene TRBJ2-1; 7 nucleotides match TRBD1. The CDR3 sequence is 13 residues long. The trim removed 6 bases at V and 5 bases at J, leaving 7 bases unmatched. The V gene's germline CDR1 is SQVTM and CDR2 ANQGSEA. CDR3 DNA: TGCAGCGTCCCCGGGACAGCAAACAATGAGCAGTTCTTC. It is translated as CSVPGTANNEQFF.

Here the CDR3 reads CASSEWGSQQQYF. CDR3 DNA sequence: TGTGCCAGCAGTGAATGGGGCTCTCAGCAGCAGTACTTC. The chain combines TRBV6-1 with TRBJ2-7; tentatively, D is TRBD1 (5 bases). The V end was cut by 2 bases, the J end by 8 bases, with 13 bases between. Germline assignment: CDR1 MNHNS and CDR2 SASEGT. The CDR3 spans 13 residues.

This chain joins TRBV11-3 and TRBJ1-1; D is uncertain. Trimming stripped 2 bases from V and 1 base from J, with 5 bases between. CDR1 is SGHNT, CDR2 YENEEA, per germline. The CDR3 is made up of 13 amino acids. DNA of the CDR3: TGTGCCAGCAGCTTATCTCCGAACACTGAAGCTTTCTTT. Encoded protein: CASSLSPNTEAFF.

The CDR3 loop reads CASHPGQGEQPQHF. For the CDR3, the DNA is TGCGCCAGCCACCCTGGACAGGGGGAACAGCCCCAGCATTTT. The chain combines TRBV5-1 with TRBJ1-5; 10 bases align to TRBD1. V gave up 7 bases and J gave up 7 bases; unmatched junction bases: 8. Germline V gene lookup returns CDR1 SGHRS and CDR2 YFSETQ. This CDR3 comprises 14 residues.

The CDR3 DNA reads as TGTGCCAGCAGCTTGGGTCGGGGGGCAGATACGCAGTATTTT. This gives the protein CASSLGRGADTQYF. The rearrangement joins TRBV7-7 to TRBJ2-3; 7 bases map to TRBD2. CDR1 is SSHAT and CDR2 is FNYEAQ in the germline V gene (reference sequence). The CDR3 covers 14 residues. The V and J ends lost 3 bases and 4 bases, in that order; junction bases with no gene match: 4.

The chain carries TRBV7-9 and TRBJ2-2, with D possibly TRBD1 on 6 matching bases. The ends were cut back, 1 base at V and 3 bases at J, with 12 bases in the middle. Germline CDR1 and CDR2: SEHNR and FQNEAQ (reference sequence). The CDR3 extends over 16 amino acids. This chain's CDR3 is CASSLGRDMDTGELFF. CDR3 DNA: TGTGCCAGCAGCTTAGGCCGGGACATGGACACCGGGGAGCTGTTTTTT.

CDR3 amino acids: CASSLSQGRDTGELFF. In nucleotides, the CDR3 is TGCGCCAGCAGCTTGTCACAGGGTAGGGACACCGGGGAGCTGTTTTTT. This chain uses TRBV5-1 with TRBJ2-2, with D tentatively TRBD1 (6 bases). CDR3 length equals 16 residues. Germline CDR1 and CDR2: SGHRS and YFSETQ. V lost 1 base and J 3 bases, leaving 13 bases between the germline ends.

The V call is TRBV7-2, the J call TRBJ2-7; possibly TRBD1 for D (6 bases). The CDR3 runs to 13 residues. V was clipped by 3 bases and J by 2 bases, with 8 bases between them. CDR1 and CDR2 from the germline V gene are SGHTA and FQGNSA. CDR3 sequence: CASSLDRPYEQYF. As DNA, the CDR3 is TGTGCCAGCAGCTTGGACAGACCCTACGAGCAGTACTTC.

The gene calls are TRBV27 and TRBJ1-1; possibly TRBD1 for D (6 bases). Germline CDR1 and CDR2: MNHEY and SMNVEV (reference sequence). The length of the CDR3 is 12 residues. V dropped 8 bases and J dropped 10 bases, with 17 bases sitting between them. CDR3 DNA: TGTGCCAGCGGTACAGGGAATCGGATAGCTTTCTTT. It specifies CASGTGNRIAFF.

This clone was counted once. The chain links TRBV19 to TRBJ1-3, with D possibly matching TRBD1 (5 bases). Germline V gene lookup returns CDR1 LNHDA and CDR2 SQIVND (reference sequence). This CDR3 is built from 15 residues. Trimming removed 0 bases from V and 0 bases from J, with 6 bases in between. CDR3 sequence (DNA): TGTGCCAGTAGTATAGAGGACATCTCTGGAAACACCATATATTTT. Translated: CASSIEDISGNTIYF. The full variable domain, in which reference TRBV19 and TRBJ1-3 provide the parts outside the CDR3, is DGGITQSPKYLFRKEGQNVTLSCEQNLNHDAMYWYRQDPGQGLRLIYYSQIVNDFQKGDIAEGYSVSREKKESFPLTVTSAQKNPTAFYLCASSIEDISGNTIYFGEGSWLTVV.

This clone was counted only a few times. The rearrangement joins TRBV7-8 to TRBJ1-1; maybe TRBD1 (5 bases). The V and J ends lost 3 bases and 5 bases respectively, with 10 bases between them. Germline V lookup: CDR1 SGHVS, CDR2 FQNEAQ. The CDR3 runs to 13 residues. CDR3 sequence reads: CASSLVPGTEAFF. Here the CDR3 DNA reads TGTGCCAGCAGCTTGGTCCCAGGGACTGAAGCTTTCTTT.

This clone was seen a handful of times. V and J are TRBV18 and TRBJ1-3; D is undetermined. The V gene lost 6 bases and the J gene lost 4 bases, with 16 bases spanning the gap. The CDR3 has 15 residues. Germline CDR1 and CDR2: KGHSH and LQKENI. CDR3 sequence (DNA): TGTGCCAGCTCGCTCCATTCCCCGGGAGGAAACACCATATATTTT. Encoded protein: CASSLHSPGGNTIYF.